The 26 T cell receptor beta chains below all came from one sample that was sequenced in a study of T cell repertoires in cytomegalovirus infection. TCRdb redid the calling of the reads with MiXCR, one entry per CDR3 protein. This table holds 200,000 to 300,000 distinct CDR3 sequences, approximately 6.7% found once. Specimen: PBMCs. The origin of the receptors is a human donor in good health (CMV status not recorded). Some clones in this sample may be carry-over from other donors' samples.

The table lists this clonotype with many counts. The genes are TRBV7-2 and TRBJ2-7; D is ambiguous. This CDR3 has 14 residues. The germline CDR1 and CDR2 sequences are SGHTA and FQGNSA. The germline V and J ends were trimmed by 2 bases and 2 bases, with 10 bases remaining between them. The CDR3, as DNA: TGTGCCAGCAGCTTACTCCGGGCCCCCTACGAGCAGTACTTC. It yields the protein CASSLLRAPYEQYF.

Many counts were recorded for this clonotype. This chain uses TRBV7-2 with TRBJ1-6; maybe TRBD1 (5 bases). Trimming cost V 4 bases and J 8 bases, with 12 bases left between them. Per the germline V gene, CDR1 is SGHTA and CDR2 is FQGNSA. The CDR3 runs 14 residues. The CDR3 nucleotides are TGTGCCAGCAGCTCACAGGTGGGGGATTCACCCCTCCACTTT. Its translation: CASSSQVGDSPLHF.

The sample holds many counts of this clonotype. This rearrangement joins TRBV6-2 or TRBV6-3 to TRBJ1-5; TRBD1 might be the D (5 bases). Per the germline V gene, CDR1 is MNHEY and CDR2 is SVGEGT. The V and J ends lost 2 bases and 11 bases respectively, with 10 bases between them. This CDR3 contains 12 residues. The CDR3 coding sequence is TGTGCCAGCAGTTACCGGGACGGATCCCAGCATTTT. It specifies CASSYRDGSQHF.

The chain links TRBV29-1 to TRBJ2-5; no definite D call. Trimming left V 4 bases short and J 1 base short, with 16 bases between. CDR3 size: 15 residues. Germline values: CDR1 SQVTM, CDR2 ANQGSEA. The CDR3 DNA sequence: TGCAGCGTTGGCCCCCGCTCCCACATCCAAGAGACCCAGTACTTC. It specifies CSVGPRSHIQETQYF.

The V gene is TRBV20-1, the J gene TRBJ2-7; possible D gene TRBD1, 6 bases. Germline assignment: CDR1 DFQATT and CDR2 SNEGSKA (reference sequence). This CDR3 spans 14 amino acids. The V gene lost 5 bases and the J gene lost 1 base, with 15 bases spanning the gap. In DNA, the CDR3 is TGCAGTGCTGGAACAGGGTTCCAGTCCTACGAGCAGTACTTC. Protein sequence: CSAGTGFQSYEQYF.

The sample holds many counts of this clonotype. The rearrangement uses TRBV12-3 or TRBV12-4 and TRBJ1-2, with D unresolved. CDR3 length equals 15 residues. The V end lost 6 bases, the J end lost 1 base, and 15 bases lay between the germline ends. In DNA form, the CDR3 reads TGTGCCAGCAGCCCTTACCGGAGATTTAACTATGGCTACACCTTC. Protein product: CASSPYRRFNYGYTF.

This clonotype was counted many times. This rearrangement joins TRBV7-2 to TRBJ2-5; 7 bases align to TRBD1. This CDR3 is built from 14 residues. V was clipped by 4 bases and J by 2 bases; unmatched bases: 4. Germline-derived CDR1 and CDR2 are SGHTA and FQGNSA. The CDR3 loop reads CASSYRDRQETQYF. Written as DNA, the CDR3 is TGTGCCAGCAGCTACCGGGACAGACAAGAGACCCAGTACTTC.

Many counts were recorded for this clonotype. This chain links TRBV5-1 with TRBJ1-2; a weak D match, TRBD1 (5 bases). CDR3 size: 16 residues. Trimming shortened V by 4 bases and J by 5 bases, and 21 bases separated the two germline ends. Germline V CDR1 and CDR2: SGHRS, YFSETQ. The CDR3 sequence: CASSTLSLGTKYGYTF. The CDR3 DNA is TGCGCCAGCAGCACACTCTCCCTCGGGACGAAGTATGGCTACACCTTC.

Many counts were recorded for this clonotype. The chain carries TRBV7-9 and TRBJ2-5; 7 bases agree with TRBD2. Per the germline V gene, CDR1 is SEHNR and CDR2 is FQNEAQ (reference sequence). V lost 7 bases and J lost 2; bases outside the gene matches: 16. The CDR3 has 17 residues. CDR3: CASTDLGPAGEQETQYF. In DNA, the CDR3 is TGTGCCAGCACCGATCTCGGCCCGGCGGGGGAGCAAGAGACCCAGTACTTC. Using reference TRBV7-9 and TRBJ2-5 for the parts outside the CDR3, the full variable domain is DTGVSQNPRHKITKRGQNVTFRCDPISEHNRLYWYRQTLGQGPEFLTYFQNEAQLEKSRLLSDRFSAERPKGSFSTLEIQRTEQGDSAMYLCASTDLGPAGEQETQYFGPGTRLLVL.

The chain combines TRBV11-3 with TRBJ1-1; D gene ambiguous. There are 13 residues in the CDR3. Germline lookup yields CDR1 SGHNT and CDR2 YENEEA. The V end lost 4 bases, the J end lost 0 bases, and 6 bases lay between the germline ends. The chain's CDR3 is CASSWRLNTEAFF. The CDR3 nucleotides are TGTGCCAGCAGCTGGCGTCTGAACACTGAAGCTTTCTTT.

This clonotype was seen at least ten times. This chain joins TRBV7-9 and TRBJ1-5; D is unclear. Germline V gives CDR1 SEHNR, CDR2 FQNEAQ (reference sequence). Trimming shortened V by 6 bases and J by 5 bases, and 11 bases separated the two germline ends. CDR3 length: 13 residues. The CDR3 loop is CASSRDPHQPQHF. CDR3 sequence (DNA): TGTGCCAGCAGTCGCGACCCTCATCAGCCCCAGCATTTT.

This clonotype was counted ten times or more. The gene calls are TRBV7-9 and TRBJ1-2; the D is unclear. Between the trimmed V and J ends, which lost 5 bases and 2 bases, there was a span of 15 bases. Germline CDR1 is SEHNR and CDR2 is FQNEAQ (reference sequence). This CDR3 has 15 amino acids. CDR3 loop: CASSHLDRSNYGYTF. CDR3 DNA sequence: TGTGCCAGCAGCCACTTAGACCGCAGCAACTATGGCTACACCTTC.

This clonotype was observed many times. In DNA form, the CDR3 reads TGTGCCAGCAGTCCGGGATTCAGGGGGAATTCACCCCTCCACTTT. The encoded protein is CASSPGFRGNSPLHF. The chain combines TRBV28 with TRBJ1-6; the match to TRBD1 covers 7 bases. CDR1 is MDHEN and CDR2 is SYDVKM in the germline V gene. Losses at the gene ends were 5 bases for V and 7 bases for J; bases not matched to a gene: 8. CDR3 length: 15 amino acids.

This clonotype was detected a few times. The chain uses TRBV10-3 and TRBJ2-5; TRBD2 agrees at 11 bases. The CDR3 totals 14 residues. From germline, CDR1 is ENHRY and CDR2 SYGVKD. V lost 10 bases to trimming and J lost 6 bases; unmatched junction nucleotides: 10. The CDR3 loop reads CATAGLAEGKTQYF. The CDR3 nucleotides are TGTGCCACGGCGGGACTAGCGGAGGGGAAGACCCAGTACTTC.

The genes are TRBV20-1 and TRBJ2-7; D remains unclear. Germline-derived CDR1 and CDR2 are DFQATT and SNEGSKA (reference sequence). Trimming shortened V by 2 bases and J by 3 bases, and 17 bases separated the two germline ends. This CDR3 spans 15 amino acids. This chain's CDR3 is CSARPLQGPSYEQYF. As DNA, the CDR3 is TGCAGTGCTAGACCCCTTCAAGGACCAAGCTACGAGCAGTACTTC.

This clonotype showed up just a few times. The chain uses TRBV7-9 and TRBJ1-5, with no clear D. V lost 6 bases, J lost 1 base, and 10 bases lay in between. Germline-derived CDR1 and CDR2 are SEHNR and FQNEAQ (reference sequence). CDR3 size: 14 residues. The CDR3 region has the DNA TGTGCCAGCAGTCGCGTCGGGAGCAATCAGCCCCAGCATTTT. This encodes CASSRVGSNQPQHF.

There are many counts of this clonotype. The V call is TRBV7-2, the J call TRBJ2-2, with a weak D call TRBD1 (5 bases). The CDR3 runs 14 residues. The V end was cut by 6 bases, the J end by 2 bases, with 10 bases between. The germline V gene encodes CDR1 SGHTA and CDR2 FQGNSA. CDR3 coding DNA: TGTGCCAGCAGAACAGGTCCTAACACCGGGGAGCTGTTTTTT. It encodes CASRTGPNTGELFF.

In this sample, this clonotype turned up a few times. V gene TRBV14 combines with J gene TRBJ2-5; D may be TRBD2 (5 bases). Deletions cut 4 bases from V and 4 bases from J, with 25 bases between. The CDR3 consists of 18 residues. Germline CDR1 and CDR2: SGHDN and FVKESK. The CDR3 bases are TGTGCCAGCAGCCTCGACACCCCCCGCGGAACCCGGGGAGAGACCCAGTACTTC. Translating it yields CASSLDTPRGTRGETQYF.

This clonotype was counted at least ten times. The rearrangement uses TRBV29-1 and TRBJ2-2, with unresolved D. The CDR3 loop spans 14 amino acids. Per the germline V gene, CDR1 is SQVTM and CDR2 is ANQGSEA. V dropped 2 bases and J dropped 1 base, with 8 bases sitting between them. The CDR3 sequence: CSVELYRNTGELFF. The DNA for the CDR3 is TGCAGCGTTGAATTGTATAGGAACACCGGGGAGCTGTTTTTT.

The table lists this clonotype with many counts. The chain joins TRBV7-2 to TRBJ2-1, with D possibly matching TRBD1 (5 bases). Germline V gene lookup returns CDR1 SGHTA and CDR2 FQGNSA. Between the trimmed V and J ends, which lost 6 bases and 8 bases, there was a span of 11 bases. The CDR3 extends over 12 amino acids. The DNA of the CDR3 is TGTGCCAGCAGTCCCCTGACAGATGAGCAGTTCTTC. Translating it yields CASSPLTDEQFF.

This chain links TRBV20-1 with TRBJ1-1; D gene ambiguous. The CDR3 is 12 amino acids. With 7 bases removed from V and 3 bases from J, the gap between germline ends came to 12 bases. CDR1 is DFQATT and CDR2 is SNEGSKA in the germline V gene (reference sequence). CDR3 protein: CSVPDQHTEAFF. The DNA of the CDR3 is TGCAGTGTGCCGGACCAACACACTGAAGCTTTCTTT.

The sample holds many counts of this clonotype. V is TRBV7-2 and J is TRBJ1-1; D is unclear. V lost 5 bases to trimming and J lost 3 bases, with 7 bases between them. Per germline, CDR1 SGHTA and CDR2 FQGNSA. The CDR3 is made up of 12 amino acids. The CDR3 sequence is CASSLTHTEAFF. DNA of the CDR3: TGTGCCAGCAGCCTTACGCACACTGAAGCTTTCTTT.

In its sample, this clonotype was seen many times. This chain connects TRBV19 to TRBJ2-2; D is undetermined. Germline-derived CDR1 and CDR2 are LNHDA and SQIVND (reference sequence). Trimming pared 3 bases from V and 6 bases from J, leaving 8 bases between. The CDR3 length is 13 residues. CDR3 amino acids: CASSIDLPGELFF. DNA for the CDR3: TGTGCCAGTAGTATCGATCTTCCCGGGGAGCTGTTTTTT.

This clonotype was seen a few times. This chain links TRBV23-1 with TRBJ2-7, with D maybe TRBD1 (6 bases). TRBV23-1 is annotated as an ORF whose role is uncertain. V shed 6 bases and J shed 3 bases, with 9 bases lying between them. The CDR3 runs 12 residues. CDR3 nucleotides: TGCGCCAGCAGCCACAGGGTCTACGAGCAGTACTTC. Translating gives CASSHRVYEQYF.

The chain couples TRBV20-1 to TRBJ1-6; possible D gene TRBD1, 5 bases. Trimming left V 0 bases short and J 8 bases short, with 14 bases between. The CDR3 is made up of 15 amino acids. Germline CDR1 reads DFQATT; CDR2 reads SNEGSKA (reference sequence). This CDR3 reads CSARDLAGIYSPLHF. CDR3 in DNA: TGCAGTGCTAGAGATTTGGCAGGGATTTATTCACCCCTCCACTTT.

This clonotype was observed many times. This chain links TRBV7-2 with TRBJ2-7; TRBD1 agrees at 8 bases. The CDR3 is 16 amino acids. J gave up 1 base and V 5 bases, and 10 bases lay outside the gene matches. Germline CDR1 is SGHTA and CDR2 is FQGNSA. This chain's CDR3 is CASSLPRGRKSYEQYF. The CDR3 region has the DNA TGTGCCAGCAGCCTTCCCAGGGGGCGCAAATCCTACGAGCAGTACTTC.